This T cell receptor beta chain was captured by sequencing in a study of blood T cell repertoires in COVID-19. Background on the study: The recovered donors of Cohort 3 showed two negative PCRs, clearance, or symptom resolution. Sample material is recorded as cDNA or gDNA derived from T cells, B-cell-depleted T cells, or PBMCs.

Sequencing was performed with immunoSEQ multiplex PCR; in TCRdb, only in-frame clones are kept and a portion is missing. The sample records 250,000 to 300,000 clones, more than 75% being singletons. The V gene's germline CDR1 is MDHEN and CDR2 SYDVKM. The CDR3 extends over 15 amino acids. V was clipped by 2 bases and J by 2 bases; unmatched bases: 5. Sequences were obtained from PBMCs or T cells enriched from blood (not recorded which). The receptor was isolated from a woman in her sixties in a cohort exposed to, infected with or recovered from COVID-19 (not recorded which). The rearrangement uses TRBV28 and TRBJ1-2; TRBD1 aligns across 7 bases. CDR3 region: CASSLPTGTNYGYTF. CDR3 nucleotides: TGTGCCAGCAGTTTACCGACAGGGACCAACTATGGCTACACCTTC.